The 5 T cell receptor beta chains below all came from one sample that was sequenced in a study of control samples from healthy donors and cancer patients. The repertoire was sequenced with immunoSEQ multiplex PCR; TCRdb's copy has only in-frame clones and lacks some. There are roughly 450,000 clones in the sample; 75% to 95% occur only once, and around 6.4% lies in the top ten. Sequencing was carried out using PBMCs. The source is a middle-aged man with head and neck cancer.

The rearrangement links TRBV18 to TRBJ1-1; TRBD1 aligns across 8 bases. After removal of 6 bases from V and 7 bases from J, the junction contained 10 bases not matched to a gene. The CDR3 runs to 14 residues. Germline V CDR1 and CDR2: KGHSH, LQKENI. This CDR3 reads CASSTSGGFGEAFF. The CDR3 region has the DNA TGTGCCAGCTCCACCTCAGGGGGCTTTGGTGAAGCTTTCTTT.

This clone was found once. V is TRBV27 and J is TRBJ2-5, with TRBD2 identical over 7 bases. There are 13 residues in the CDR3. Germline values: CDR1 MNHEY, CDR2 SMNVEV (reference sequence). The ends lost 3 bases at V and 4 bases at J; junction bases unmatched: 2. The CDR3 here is CASSFREGETQYF. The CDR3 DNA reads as TGTGCCAGCAGTTTTAGGGAGGGAGAGACCCAGTACTTC.

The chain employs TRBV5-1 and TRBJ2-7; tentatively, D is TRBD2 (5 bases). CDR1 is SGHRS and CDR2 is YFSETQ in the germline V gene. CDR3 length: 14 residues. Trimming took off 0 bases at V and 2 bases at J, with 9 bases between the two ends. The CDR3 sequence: CASSLGGHAYEQYF. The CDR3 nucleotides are TGCGCCAGCAGCTTGGGAGGGCATGCCTACGAGCAGTACTTC.

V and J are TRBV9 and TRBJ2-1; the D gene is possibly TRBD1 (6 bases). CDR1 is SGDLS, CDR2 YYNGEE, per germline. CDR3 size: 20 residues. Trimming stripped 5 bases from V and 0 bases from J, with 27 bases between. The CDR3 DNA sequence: TGTGCCAGCAGATCGAGAGGGGGACCCCCATCCAGGAGCTCCTACAATGAGCAGTTCTTC. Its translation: CASRSRGGPPSRSSYNEQFF.

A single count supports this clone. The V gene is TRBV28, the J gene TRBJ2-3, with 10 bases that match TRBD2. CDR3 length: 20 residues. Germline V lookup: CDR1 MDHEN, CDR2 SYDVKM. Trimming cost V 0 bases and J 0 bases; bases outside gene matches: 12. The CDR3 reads CASSLWEGLAPLSSTDTQYF. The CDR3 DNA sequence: TGTGCCAGCAGTTTATGGGAGGGACTAGCGCCTCTCTCGAGCACAGATACGCAGTATTTT. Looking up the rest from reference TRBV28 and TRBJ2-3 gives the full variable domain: DVKVTQSSRYLVKRTGEKVFLECVQDMDHENMFWYRQDPGLGLRLIYFSYDVKMKEKGDIPEGYSVSREKKERFSLILESASTNQTSMYLCASSLWEGLAPLSSTDTQYFGPGTRLTVL.